Given below is one T cell receptor beta chain in context. Its specificity is unknown. This CDR3 has 15 amino acids. CDR1 is MDHEN and CDR2 is SYDVKM in the germline V gene. Losses at the gene ends were 5 bases for V and 3 bases for J; bases not matched to a gene: 5. The PCR used 52 TRBV and 13 TRBJ primers. Sequencing used immunoSEQ multiplex PCR; TCRdb keeps in-frame clones, though not all of them. Of around 4,000 clones in the sample, about nine tenths were seen once. This sample is part of a study of regulatory T cells. A couple of CD3G-deficient patients had more severe autoimmunity; all had some. Study-wide results and caveats: Regulatory T cells from CD3G-deficient patients were less diverse than autologous conventional CD4+ cells and control regulatory cells.

Sequenced sample: CD4+ Tregs sorted from blood. The clonotype was recovered from a child younger than 10 with CD3G deficiency. This chain connects TRBV28 to TRBJ2-7; 12 nucleotides agree with TRBD2. CDR3 sequence: CASSRGLAGNYEQYF. CDR3 in DNA: TGTGCCAGCAGTCGAGGACTAGCGGGAAACTACGAGCAGTACTTC.